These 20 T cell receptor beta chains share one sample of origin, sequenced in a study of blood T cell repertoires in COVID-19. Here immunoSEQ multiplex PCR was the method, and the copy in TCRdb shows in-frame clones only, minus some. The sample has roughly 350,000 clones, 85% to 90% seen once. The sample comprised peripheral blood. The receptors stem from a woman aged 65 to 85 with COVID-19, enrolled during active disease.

The CDR3 loop is CASSLSQGVGPLNTEAFF. The CDR3 DNA follows: TGTGCCAGCAGCCTATCACAGGGAGTAGGGCCATTAAACACTGAAGCTTTCTTT. V and J are TRBV7-2 and TRBJ1-1; TRBD1 is a possible D gene (6 bases). The CDR3 covers 18 residues. Germline values: CDR1 SGHTA, CDR2 FQGNSA. The V end lost 5 bases, the J end lost 2 bases, and 24 bases lay between the germline ends.

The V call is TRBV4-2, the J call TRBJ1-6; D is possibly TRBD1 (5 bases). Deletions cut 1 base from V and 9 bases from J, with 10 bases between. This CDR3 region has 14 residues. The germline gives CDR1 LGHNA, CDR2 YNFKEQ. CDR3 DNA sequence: TGTGCCAGCAGCCAAGCTGCAGGGTTTTCACCCCTCCACTTT. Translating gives CASSQAAGFSPLHF.

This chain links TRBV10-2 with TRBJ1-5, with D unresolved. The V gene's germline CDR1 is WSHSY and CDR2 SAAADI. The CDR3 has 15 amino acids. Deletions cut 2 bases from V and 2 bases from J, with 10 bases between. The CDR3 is CASSETVWGNQPQHF. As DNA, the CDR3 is TGCGCCAGCAGTGAGACAGTCTGGGGCAATCAGCCCCAGCATTTT.

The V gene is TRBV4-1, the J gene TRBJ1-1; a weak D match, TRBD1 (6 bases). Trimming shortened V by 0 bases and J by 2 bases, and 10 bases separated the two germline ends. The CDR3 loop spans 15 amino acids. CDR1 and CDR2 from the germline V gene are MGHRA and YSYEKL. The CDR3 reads CASSQEPGTNTEAFF. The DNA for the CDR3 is TGCGCCAGCAGCCAAGAACCAGGGACAAACACTGAAGCTTTCTTT.

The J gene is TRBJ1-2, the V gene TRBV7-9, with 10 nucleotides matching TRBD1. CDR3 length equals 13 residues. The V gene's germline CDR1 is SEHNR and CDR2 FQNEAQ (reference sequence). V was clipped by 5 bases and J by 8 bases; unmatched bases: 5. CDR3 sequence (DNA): TGTGCCAGCAGCGTGGACAGGGGGTTAGGCTACACCTTC. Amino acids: CASSVDRGLGYTF.

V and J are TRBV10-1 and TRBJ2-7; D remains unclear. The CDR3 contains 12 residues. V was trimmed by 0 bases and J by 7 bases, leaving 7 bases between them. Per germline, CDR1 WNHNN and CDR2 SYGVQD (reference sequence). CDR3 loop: CASSESLGEQYF. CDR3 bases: TGCGCCAGCAGTGAGTCGCTCGGGGAGCAGTACTTC.

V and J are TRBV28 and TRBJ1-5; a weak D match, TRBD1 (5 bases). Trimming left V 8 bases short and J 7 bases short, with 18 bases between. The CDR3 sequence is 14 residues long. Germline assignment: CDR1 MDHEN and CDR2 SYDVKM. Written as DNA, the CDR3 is TGTGCCAGCGGCGCAGCAGGGTATGGGCAGCCCCAGCATTTT. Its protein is CASGAAGYGQPQHF.

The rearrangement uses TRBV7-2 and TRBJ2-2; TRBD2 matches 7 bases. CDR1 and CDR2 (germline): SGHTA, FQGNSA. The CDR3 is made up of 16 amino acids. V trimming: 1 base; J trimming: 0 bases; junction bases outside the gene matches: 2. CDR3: CASSLVGGANTGELFF. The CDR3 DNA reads TGTGCCAGCAGCTTAGTTGGGGGGGCGAACACCGGGGAGCTGTTTTTT.

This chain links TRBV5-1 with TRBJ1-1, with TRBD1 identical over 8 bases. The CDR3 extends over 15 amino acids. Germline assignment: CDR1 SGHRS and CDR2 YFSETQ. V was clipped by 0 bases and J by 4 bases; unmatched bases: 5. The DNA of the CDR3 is TGCGCCAGCAGCTTGGCAGGGGGCGGGAGCACTGAAGCTTTCTTT. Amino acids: CASSLAGGGSTEAFF. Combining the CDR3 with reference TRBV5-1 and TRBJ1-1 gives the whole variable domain KAGVTQTPRYLIKTRGQQVTLSCSPISGHRSVSWYQQTPGQGLQFLFEYFSETQRNKGNFPGRFSGRQFSNSRSEMNVSTLELGDSALYLCASSLAGGGSTEAFFGQGTRLTVV.

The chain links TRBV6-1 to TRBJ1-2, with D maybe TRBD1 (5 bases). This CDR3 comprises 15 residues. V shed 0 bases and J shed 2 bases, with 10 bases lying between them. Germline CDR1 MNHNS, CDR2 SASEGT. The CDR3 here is CASSEAMGRNYGYTF. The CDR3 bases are TGTGCCAGCAGTGAAGCGATGGGGCGCAACTATGGCTACACCTTC.

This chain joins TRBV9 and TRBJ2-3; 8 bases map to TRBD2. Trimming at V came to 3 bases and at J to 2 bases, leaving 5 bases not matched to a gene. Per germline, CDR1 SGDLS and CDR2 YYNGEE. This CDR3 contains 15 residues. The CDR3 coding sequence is TGTGCCAGCAGCGCCGGGACTAGTTTCACAGATACGCAGTATTTT. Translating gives CASSAGTSFTDTQYF.

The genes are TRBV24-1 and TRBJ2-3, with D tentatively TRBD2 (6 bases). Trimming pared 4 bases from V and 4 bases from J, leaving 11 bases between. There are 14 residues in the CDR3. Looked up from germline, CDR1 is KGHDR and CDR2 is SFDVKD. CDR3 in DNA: TGTGCCACCAGTGACCGTAGCGGCGCAGATACGCAGTATTTT. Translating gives CATSDRSGADTQYF.

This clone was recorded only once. CDR3 region: CASSFIGYNSPLHF. In nucleotides, the CDR3 is TGTGCCAGCAGTTTCATCGGTTATAATTCACCCCTCCACTTT. This chain links TRBV27 with TRBJ1-6, with D unclear. Trimming took off 3 bases at V and 4 bases at J, with 7 bases between the two ends. The V gene's germline CDR1 is MNHEY and CDR2 SMNVEV (reference sequence). The CDR3 extends over 14 amino acids.

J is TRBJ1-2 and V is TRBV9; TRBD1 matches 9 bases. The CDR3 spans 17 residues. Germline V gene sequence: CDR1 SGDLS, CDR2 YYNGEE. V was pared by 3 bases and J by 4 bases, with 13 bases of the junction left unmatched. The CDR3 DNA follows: TGTGCCAGCAGCGCCGGACGTACAGGGGGCTCTATCTATGGCTACACCTTC. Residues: CASSAGRTGGSIYGYTF.

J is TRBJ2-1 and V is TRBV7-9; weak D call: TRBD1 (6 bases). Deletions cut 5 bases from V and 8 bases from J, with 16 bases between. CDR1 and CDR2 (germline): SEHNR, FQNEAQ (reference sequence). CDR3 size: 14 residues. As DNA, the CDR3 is TGTGCCAGCAGCAATTACAGGGTTATAGATGAGCAGTTCTTC. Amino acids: CASSNYRVIDEQFF.

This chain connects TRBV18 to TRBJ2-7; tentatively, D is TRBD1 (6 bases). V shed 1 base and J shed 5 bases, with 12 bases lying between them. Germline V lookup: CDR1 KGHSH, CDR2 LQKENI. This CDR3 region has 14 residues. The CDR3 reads CASSPRQGSHEQYF. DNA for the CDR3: TGTGCCAGCTCACCACGGCAGGGGTCCCACGAGCAGTACTTC.

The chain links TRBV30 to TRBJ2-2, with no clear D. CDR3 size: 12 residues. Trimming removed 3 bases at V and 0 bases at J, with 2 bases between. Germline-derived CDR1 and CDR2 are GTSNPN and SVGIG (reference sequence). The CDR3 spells CAWSSNTGELFF. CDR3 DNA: TGTGCCTGGAGCTCGAACACCGGGGAGCTGTTTTTT.

CDR3 sequence reads: CASSYFSGVGTDTQYF. In DNA, the CDR3 is TGTGCCAGCAGCTACTTTAGCGGGGTGGGTACAGATACGCAGTATTTT. The chain couples TRBV7-2 to TRBJ2-3; TRBD2 matches at 8 bases. Germline V lookup: CDR1 SGHTA, CDR2 FQGNSA. V was pared by 4 bases and J by 3 bases, with 9 bases of the junction left unmatched. The CDR3 is made up of 16 amino acids.

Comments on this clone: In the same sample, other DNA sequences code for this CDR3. CDR3 sequence: CASSQVSGGYTF. The CDR3 bases are TGTGCCAGCAGCCAAGTAAGCGGTGGCTACACCTTC. The chain links TRBV3-1 (or the pseudogene TRBV3-2) to TRBJ1-2; D unresolved. CDR1 is LGHDT and CDR2 is YNNKEL in the germline V gene (reference sequence). CDR3 length equals 12 residues. Trimming took 1 base from V and 7 from J, leaving 7 bases between them.

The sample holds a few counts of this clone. The CDR3 protein is CASSPISGTEAFF. The CDR3 DNA is TGTGCCAGCAGCCCAATCTCGGGGACTGAAGCTTTCTTT. The genes are TRBV12-3 or TRBV12-4 and TRBJ1-1; D unclear. CDR3 length: 13 residues. V gave up 6 bases and J gave up 5 bases, with 13 bases separating them.